The sequence of this T cell receptor (beta chain) was determined in a study of blood T cell repertoires in COVID-19. About the study: The United States, Italy and Spain provided the acute and convalescent COVID-19 samples.

Using immunoSEQ multiplex PCR, the repertoire was profiled, and TCRdb retains in-frame clones only, with some absent. The data show about 64,000 clones, about nine tenths seen once. CDR1 and CDR2 (germline): KGHSH, LQKENI. V lost 3 bases, J lost 2 bases, and 10 bases lay in between. The CDR3 has 15 amino acids. The sequenced sample consisted of peripheral blood. The chain joins TRBV18 to TRBJ2-2; D possibly corresponds to TRBD1 (6 bases). This clonotype was sampled from a man aged 50 or older with active COVID-19. CDR3 DNA: TGTGCCAGCTCACCGTTACAGGGAAACACCGGGGAGCTGTTTTTT. It encodes CASSPLQGNTGELFF. Based on the CDR3 plus reference TRBV18 and TRBJ2-2, the full variable domain is NAGVMQNPRHLVRRRGQEARLRCSPMKGHSHVYWYRQLPEEGLKFMVYLQKENIIDESGMPKERFSAEFPKEGPSILRIQQVVRGDSAAYFCASSPLQGNTGELFFGEGSRLTVL.